The 21 T cell receptor beta chains given below trace back to one sample, sequenced in a study of HIV-infected children after antiretroviral therapy interruption. The TCR library was built from RNA with a 3' RACE protocol and unique molecular identifiers. One entry per CDR3 protein, called by TCRdb with MiXCR from the 3' RACE reads. Here the sample spans about 83,000 distinct CDR3 sequences, roughly 6.4% being singletons. The treatment denotes: PENTA 11 planned treatment interruption arm or continuous ART arm. The source material was CD45RA+ CD4+ T cells from PBMCs, pooled from several time points, sampled from a donor given antiretroviral therapy, either interrupted or continuous. Specified subset: naive CD4+ CD45RA+ CD45RO- T cells. The receptors were gathered from a pool of human donors with HIV.

In its sample, this clonotype was seen many times. The rearrangement joins TRBV25-1 to TRBJ1-2; the match to TRBD1 covers 8 bases. The V gene's germline CDR1 is MGHDK and CDR2 SYGVNS. The CDR3 consists of 14 residues. Trimming at V came to 4 bases and at J to 4 bases, leaving 5 bases not matched to a gene. The CDR3 region has the DNA TGTGCCAGCAGTGTAACAGGGGGGTCCTATGGCTACACCTTC. It translates to CASSVTGGSYGYTF.

This clonotype was picked up many times. The J gene is TRBJ2-6, the V gene TRBV28; 7 bases align to TRBD1. J lost 4 bases, V lost 6 bases, and 6 bases had no gene match. The CDR3 has 15 residues. CDR1 and CDR2 from the germline V gene are MDHEN and SYDVKM. The CDR3 DNA is TGTGCCAGCAGCCTACAGGGGACCGGGGCCAACGTCCTGACTTTC. It encodes CASSLQGTGANVLTF.

This clonotype was counted ten times or more. The rearrangement links TRBV9 to TRBJ2-7; 8 nucleotides align to TRBD2. Trimming took 0 bases from V and 0 from J; bases not matched to a gene: 11. The CDR3 is 18 amino acids. Germline-derived CDR1 and CDR2 are SGDLS and YYNGEE. The CDR3 DNA follows: TGTGCCAGCAGCGTAGGGCCTAGCGGGTACTCAACCTCCTACGAGCAGTACTTC. Protein product: CASSVGPSGYSTSYEQYF.

This clonotype appeared a few times. The gene calls are TRBV27 and TRBJ2-7, with D unresolved. CDR3 length: 15 residues. The V gene lost 1 base and the J gene lost 2 bases, with 12 bases spanning the gap. Per the germline V gene, CDR1 is MNHEY and CDR2 is SMNVEV (reference sequence). The CDR3 reads CASSLFGQVTYEQYF. Written as DNA, the CDR3 is TGTGCCAGCAGTTTATTCGGGCAGGTCACCTACGAGCAGTACTTC.

The chain links TRBV10-3 to TRBJ2-1; D tentatively fits TRBD1 or TRBD2 (5 bases each). V gave up 0 bases and J gave up 5 bases, with 17 bases separating them. The CDR3 totals 17 residues. In germline, CDR1 is ENHRY, CDR2 SYGVKD. CDR3 sequence (DNA): TGTGCCATCAGTGAGTCTTTCTCGGGACCCAACAACAATGAGCAGTTCTTC. As protein: CAISESFSGPNNNEQFF.

This clonotype was detected a few times. This rearrangement joins TRBV10-3 to TRBJ1-2; D is perhaps TRBD1 (6 bases). The CDR3 covers 14 residues. V was trimmed by 10 bases and J by 3 bases, leaving 18 bases between them. Germline lookup yields CDR1 ENHRY and CDR2 SYGVKD. CDR3 loop: CASFNREFDYGYTF. The CDR3 bases are TGTGCCAGCTTCAACAGGGAATTCGACTATGGCTACACCTTC.

This clonotype was detected a few times. The chain combines TRBV6-7 with TRBJ2-4; D is possibly TRBD1 (5 bases). TRBV6-7 is assigned to the ORF class and has an uncertain function. This CDR3 region has 14 residues. V lost 4 bases to trimming and J lost 6 bases, with 13 bases between them. CDR3 loop: CASSFGRQGNIQYF. CDR3 bases: TGTGCCAGCAGTTTTGGTCGGCAGGGAAACATTCAGTACTTC.

In its sample, this clonotype was seen many times. CDR3 region: CASSPWTGGEKLFF. The CDR3 DNA reads as TGTGCCAGCAGTCCCTGGACAGGGGGGGAAAAACTGTTTTTT. The chain uses TRBV7-2 and TRBJ1-4; 10 positions match TRBD1. Germline trimming cut 6 bases from V and 8 bases from J; bases unmatched to any gene: 6. The CDR3 totals 14 residues. The germline gives CDR1 SGHTA, CDR2 FQGNSA.

This clonotype was found many times. This rearrangement joins TRBV11-2 to TRBJ2-1; 8 bases agree with TRBD2. CDR1 is SGHAT, CDR2 FQNNGV, per germline. V was pared by 3 bases and J by 4 bases, with 8 bases of the junction left unmatched. CDR3 size: 16 residues. CDR3 in amino acids: CASSFEGLAGYNEQFF. The CDR3 bases are TGTGCCAGCAGCTTTGAAGGGTTAGCGGGATACAATGAGCAGTTCTTC.

This clonotype was seen repeatedly, ten times or more. The V call is TRBV7-2, the J call TRBJ1-3; D is unclear. The CDR3 is 15 amino acids. V dropped 3 bases and J dropped 0 bases, with 9 bases sitting between them. Germline CDR1 reads SGHTA; CDR2 reads FQGNSA. CDR3 nucleotides: TGTGCCAGCAGCTTGTTCCTTGGCTCTGGAAACACCATATATTTT. Protein product: CASSLFLGSGNTIYF.

Ten or more counts support this clonotype. V and J are TRBV6-6 and TRBJ1-5, with D tentatively TRBD1 (5 bases). There are 14 residues in the CDR3. In germline, CDR1 is MNHNY, CDR2 SVGAGI (reference sequence). V dropped 4 bases and J dropped 4 bases, with 11 bases sitting between them. In DNA, the CDR3 is TGTGCCAGCAGTTCGGAGGGGTGGAATCAGCCCCAGCATTTT. Protein: CASSSEGWNQPQHF.

This clonotype was counted many times. This rearrangement joins TRBV12-3 or TRBV12-4 to TRBJ1-2; D is unclear. Trimming shortened V by 6 bases and J by 3 bases, and 20 bases separated the two germline ends. This CDR3 has 16 residues. The chain's CDR3 is CASSTDVINIYYGYTF. The CDR3 bases are TGTGCCAGCAGCACGGACGTCATAAATATTTACTATGGCTACACCTTC.

V and J are TRBV5-1 and TRBJ1-5; D may be TRBD1 (5 bases). Per the germline V gene, CDR1 is SGHRS and CDR2 is YFSETQ. V was shortened by 0 bases and J by 7 bases, with 14 bases between the two germline ends. This CDR3 has 15 amino acids. As DNA, the CDR3 is TGCGCCAGCAGCTTGGAAGGCAGGGTAGAGCAGCCCCAGCATTTT. Translating gives CASSLEGRVEQPQHF.

This clonotype was detected many times. The rearrangement uses TRBV9 and TRBJ2-1; TRBD2 matches 9 bases. Germline V gene lookup returns CDR1 SGDLS and CDR2 YYNGEE. CDR3 size: 14 residues. V was pared by 4 bases and J by 5 bases, with 4 bases of the junction left unmatched. CDR3 nucleotide sequence: TGTGCCAGCAGCAACCGACTAGCGGACAATGAGCAGTTCTTC. The encoded protein is CASSNRLADNEQFF.

This clonotype has a handful of counts. The chain employs TRBV5-1 and TRBJ1-4; D might be TRBD1 (5 bases). Germline V gene sequence: CDR1 SGHRS, CDR2 YFSETQ. Trimming removed 1 base at V and 5 bases at J, with 15 bases between. The CDR3 is made up of 16 amino acids. The CDR3 bases are TGCGCCAGCAGCTTGACCGTCCCAGGGCCCAATGAAAAACTGTTTTTT. Translation: CASSLTVPGPNEKLFF.

This clonotype appeared many times. V and J are TRBV19 and TRBJ2-1; the match to TRBD1 covers 8 bases. The CDR3 is made up of 15 amino acids. Per the germline V gene, CDR1 is LNHDA and CDR2 is SQIVND (reference sequence). J was trimmed by 7 bases and V by 5 bases; bases with no gene match: 10. CDR3: CASSSARGLINEQFF. In DNA, the CDR3 is TGTGCCAGTAGTTCTGCCAGGGGGCTAATAAATGAGCAGTTCTTC.

This clonotype was seen a handful of times. The chain joins TRBV7-8 to TRBJ2-3; 11 bases line up with TRBD2. Germline CDR1 reads SGHVS; CDR2 reads FQNEAQ. The ends lost 3 bases at V and 3 bases at J; junction bases unmatched: 5. The CDR3 consists of 16 residues. CDR3 DNA sequence: TGTGCCAGCAGCTTTCCTAGCGGGGGGCGAACAGATACGCAGTATTTT. Translated, it gives CASSFPSGGRTDTQYF.

This clonotype has ten or more counts. The chain has TRBV12-3 or TRBV12-4 and TRBJ1-3; D call uncertain. The CDR3 sequence is 13 residues long. Trimming removed 6 bases at V and 0 bases at J, with 6 bases between. The CDR3 spells CASSPSSGNTIYF. In DNA form, the CDR3 reads TGTGCCAGCAGCCCGAGCTCTGGAAACACCATATATTTT.

This clonotype was counted many times. The V gene is TRBV14, the J gene TRBJ1-2, with 7 bases identical to TRBD1. J was trimmed by 4 bases and V by 4 bases; bases with no gene match: 15. This CDR3 has 17 residues. Germline V gene sequence: CDR1 SGHDN, CDR2 FVKESK. CDR3 in amino acids: CASSPRQGQHRAYGYTF. CDR3 nucleotide sequence: TGTGCCAGCAGCCCGAGACAGGGTCAACACAGGGCCTATGGCTACACCTTC.

This clonotype was seen at least ten times. V and J are TRBV4-3 and TRBJ2-7; tentatively, D is TRBD1 or TRBD2 (5 bases each). CDR3 length: 14 amino acids. Trimming removed 1 base at V and 3 bases at J, with 10 bases between. Germline assignment: CDR1 LGHNA and CDR2 YSLEER. The CDR3: CASSQAGTGYEQYF. The CDR3 nucleotides read TGCGCCAGCAGCCAAGCAGGGACGGGCTACGAGCAGTACTTC.

At least ten counts were recorded for this clonotype. CDR3 in amino acids: CASSSQGGTGELFF. The CDR3 nucleotides are TGCGCCAGCAGCTCGCAGGGGGGCACCGGGGAGCTGTTTTTT. The rearrangement links TRBV5-1 to TRBJ2-2; maybe TRBD1 (7 bases). Trimming removed 3 bases at V and 4 bases at J, with 10 bases between. The CDR3 sequence is 14 residues long. Germline V gene sequence: CDR1 SGHRS, CDR2 YFSETQ.